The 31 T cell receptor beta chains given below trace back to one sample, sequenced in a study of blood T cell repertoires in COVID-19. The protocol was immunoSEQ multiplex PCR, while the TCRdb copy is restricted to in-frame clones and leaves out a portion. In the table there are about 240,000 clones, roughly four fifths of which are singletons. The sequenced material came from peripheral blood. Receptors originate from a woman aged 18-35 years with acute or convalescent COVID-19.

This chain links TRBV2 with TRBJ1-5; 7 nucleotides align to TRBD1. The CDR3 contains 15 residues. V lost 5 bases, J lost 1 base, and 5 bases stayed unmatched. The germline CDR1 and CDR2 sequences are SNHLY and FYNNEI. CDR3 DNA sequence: TGTGCCAGCAGTCGACAGGGTACGAGCAATCAGCCCCAGCATTTT. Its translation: CASSRQGTSNQPQHF.

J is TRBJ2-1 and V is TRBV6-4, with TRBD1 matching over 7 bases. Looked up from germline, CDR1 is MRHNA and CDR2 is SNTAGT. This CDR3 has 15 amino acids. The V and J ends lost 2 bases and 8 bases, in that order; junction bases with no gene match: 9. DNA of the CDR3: TGTGCCAGCAGTGACGTCTACAGGGGTCTCGATGAGCAGTTCTTC. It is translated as CASSDVYRGLDEQFF.

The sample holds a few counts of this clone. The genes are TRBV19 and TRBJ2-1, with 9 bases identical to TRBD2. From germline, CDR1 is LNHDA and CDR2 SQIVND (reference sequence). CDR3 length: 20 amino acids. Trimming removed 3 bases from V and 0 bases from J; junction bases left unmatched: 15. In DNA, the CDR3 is TGTGCCAGTAGTATCCCACCTCGGGCGGGAGGGGTAGGCTCCTACAATGAGCAGTTCTTC. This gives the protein CASSIPPRAGGVGSYNEQFF.

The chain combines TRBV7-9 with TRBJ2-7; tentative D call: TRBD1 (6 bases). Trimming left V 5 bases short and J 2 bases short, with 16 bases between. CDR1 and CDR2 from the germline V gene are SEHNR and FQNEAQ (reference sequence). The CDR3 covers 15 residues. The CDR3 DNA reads TGTGCCAGCAGCACAACGTACCAGGGGCCCTACGAGCAGTACTTC. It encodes CASSTTYQGPYEQYF.

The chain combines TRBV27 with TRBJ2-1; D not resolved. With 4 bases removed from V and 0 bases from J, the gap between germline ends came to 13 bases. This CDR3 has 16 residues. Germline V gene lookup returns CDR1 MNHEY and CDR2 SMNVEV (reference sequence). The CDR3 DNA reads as TGTGCCAGCAGTTCTTCCCGGCGGAGCTCCTACAATGAGCAGTTCTTC. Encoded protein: CASSSSRRSSYNEQFF.

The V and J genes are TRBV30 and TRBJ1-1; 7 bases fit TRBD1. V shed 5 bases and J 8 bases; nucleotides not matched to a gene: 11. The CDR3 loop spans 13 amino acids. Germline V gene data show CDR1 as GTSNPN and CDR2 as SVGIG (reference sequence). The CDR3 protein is CAWGGQVLTEAFF. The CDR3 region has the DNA TGTGCCTGGGGAGGACAGGTTCTAACCGAAGCTTTCTTT.

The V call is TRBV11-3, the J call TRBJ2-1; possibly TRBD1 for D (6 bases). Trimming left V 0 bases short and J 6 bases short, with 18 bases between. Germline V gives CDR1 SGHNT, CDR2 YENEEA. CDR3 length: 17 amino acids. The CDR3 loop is CASSLDLGPKGGNEQFF. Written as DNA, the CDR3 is TGTGCCAGCAGCTTAGATCTGGGTCCCAAAGGGGGCAATGAGCAGTTCTTC.

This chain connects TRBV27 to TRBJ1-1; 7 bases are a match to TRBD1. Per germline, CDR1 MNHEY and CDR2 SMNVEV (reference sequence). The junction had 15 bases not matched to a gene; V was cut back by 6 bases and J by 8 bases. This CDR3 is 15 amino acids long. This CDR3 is CASRAASGGRVEAFF. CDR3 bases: TGTGCCAGCAGAGCCGCGTCAGGGGGGCGCGTGGAAGCTTTCTTT.

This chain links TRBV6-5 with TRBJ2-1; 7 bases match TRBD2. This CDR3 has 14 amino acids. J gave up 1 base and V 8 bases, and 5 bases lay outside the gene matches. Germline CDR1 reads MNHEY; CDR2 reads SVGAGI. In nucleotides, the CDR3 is TGTGCCAGCCATGGCGGGAGTTCCTACAATGAGCAGTTCTTC. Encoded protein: CASHGGSSYNEQFF.

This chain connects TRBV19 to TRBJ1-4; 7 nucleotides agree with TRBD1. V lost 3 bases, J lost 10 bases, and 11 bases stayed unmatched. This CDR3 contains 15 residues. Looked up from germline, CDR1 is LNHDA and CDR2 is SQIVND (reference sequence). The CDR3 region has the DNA TGTGCCAGTAGTATGTTGCACAGGGGTGGAGGAAAACTGTTTTTT. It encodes CASSMLHRGGGKLFF. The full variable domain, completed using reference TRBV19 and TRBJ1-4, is DGGITQSPKYLFRKEGQNVTLSCEQNLNHDAMYWYRQDPGQGLRLIYYSQIVNDFQKGDIAEGYSVSREKKESFPLTVTSAQKNPTAFYLCASSMLHRGGGKLFFGSGTQLSVL.

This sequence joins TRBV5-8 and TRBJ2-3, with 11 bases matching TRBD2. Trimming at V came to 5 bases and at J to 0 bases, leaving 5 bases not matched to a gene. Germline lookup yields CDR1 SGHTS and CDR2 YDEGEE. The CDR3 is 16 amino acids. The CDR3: CASSTGLAVSTDTQYF. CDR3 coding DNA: TGTGCCAGCAGTACGGGACTAGCGGTGAGCACAGATACGCAGTATTTT.

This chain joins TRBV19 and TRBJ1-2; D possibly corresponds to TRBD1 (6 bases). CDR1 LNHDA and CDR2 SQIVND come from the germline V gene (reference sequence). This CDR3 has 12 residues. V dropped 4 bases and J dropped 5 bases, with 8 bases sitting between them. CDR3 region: CASSTTGYGYTF. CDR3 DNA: TGTGCCAGTAGTACCACAGGGTATGGCTACACCTTC. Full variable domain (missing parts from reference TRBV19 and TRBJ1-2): DGGITQSPKYLFRKEGQNVTLSCEQNLNHDAMYWYRQDPGQGLRLIYYSQIVNDFQKGDIAEGYSVSREKKESFPLTVTSAQKNPTAFYLCASSTTGYGYTFGSGTRLTVV.

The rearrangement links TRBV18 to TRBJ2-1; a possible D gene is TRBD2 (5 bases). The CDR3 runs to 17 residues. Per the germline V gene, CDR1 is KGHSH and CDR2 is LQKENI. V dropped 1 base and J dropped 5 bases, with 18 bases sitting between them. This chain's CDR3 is CASSPRRSQFGNNEQFF. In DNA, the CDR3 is TGTGCCAGCTCACCACGTCGTTCACAGTTCGGGAACAATGAGCAGTTCTTC.

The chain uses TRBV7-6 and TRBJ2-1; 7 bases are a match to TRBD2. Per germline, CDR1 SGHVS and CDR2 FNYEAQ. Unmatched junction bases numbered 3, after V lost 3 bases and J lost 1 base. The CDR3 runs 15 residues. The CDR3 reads CASSFSGLSYNEQFF. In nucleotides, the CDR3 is TGTGCCAGCAGCTTTTCGGGACTATCCTACAATGAGCAGTTCTTC.

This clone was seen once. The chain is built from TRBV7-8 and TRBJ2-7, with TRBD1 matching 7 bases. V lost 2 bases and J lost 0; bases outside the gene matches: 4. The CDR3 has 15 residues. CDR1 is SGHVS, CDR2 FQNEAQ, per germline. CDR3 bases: TGTGCCAGCAGCTTAATGACAGGGAGCTCCTACGAGCAGTACTTC. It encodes CASSLMTGSSYEQYF.

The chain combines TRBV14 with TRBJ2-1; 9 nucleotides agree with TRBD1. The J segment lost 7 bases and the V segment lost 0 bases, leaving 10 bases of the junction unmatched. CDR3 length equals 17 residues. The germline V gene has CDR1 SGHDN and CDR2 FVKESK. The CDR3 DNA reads TGTGCCAGCAGCCAAGATTGGATGGGGACAGGGTCAAATGAGCAGTTCTTC. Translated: CASSQDWMGTGSNEQFF. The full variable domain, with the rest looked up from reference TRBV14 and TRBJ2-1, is EAGVTQFPSHSVIEKGQTVTLRCDPISGHDNLYWYRRVMGKEIKFLLHFVKESKQDESGMPNNRFLAERTGGTYSTLKVQPAELEDSGVYFCASSQDWMGTGSNEQFFGPGTRLTVL.

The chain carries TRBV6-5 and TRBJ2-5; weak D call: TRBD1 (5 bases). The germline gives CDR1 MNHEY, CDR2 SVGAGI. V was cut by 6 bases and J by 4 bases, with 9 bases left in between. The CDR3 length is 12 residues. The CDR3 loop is CASRTERETQYF. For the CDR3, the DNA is TGTGCCAGCAGGACAGAAAGAGAGACCCAGTACTTC.

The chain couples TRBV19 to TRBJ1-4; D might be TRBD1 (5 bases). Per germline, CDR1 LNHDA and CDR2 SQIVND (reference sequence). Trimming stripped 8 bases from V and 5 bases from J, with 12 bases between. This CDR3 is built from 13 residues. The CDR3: CASVQAFNEKLFF. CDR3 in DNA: TGTGCCAGTGTACAGGCGTTCAATGAAAAACTGTTTTTT.

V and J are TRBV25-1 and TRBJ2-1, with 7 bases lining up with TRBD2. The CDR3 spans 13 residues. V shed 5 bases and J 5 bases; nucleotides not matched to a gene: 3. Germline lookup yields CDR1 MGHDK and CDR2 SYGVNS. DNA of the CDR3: TGTGCCAGCAGTTGGCTAGCGGACAATGAGCAGTTCTTC. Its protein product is CASSWLADNEQFF.

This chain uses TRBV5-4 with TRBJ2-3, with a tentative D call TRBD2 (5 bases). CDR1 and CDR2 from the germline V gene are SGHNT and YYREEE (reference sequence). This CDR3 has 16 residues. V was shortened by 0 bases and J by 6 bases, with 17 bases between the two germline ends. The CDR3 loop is CASSLGRGSDGDTQYF. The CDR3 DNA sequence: TGTGCCAGCAGCTTGGGTCGTGGGAGTGACGGGGATACGCAGTATTTT.

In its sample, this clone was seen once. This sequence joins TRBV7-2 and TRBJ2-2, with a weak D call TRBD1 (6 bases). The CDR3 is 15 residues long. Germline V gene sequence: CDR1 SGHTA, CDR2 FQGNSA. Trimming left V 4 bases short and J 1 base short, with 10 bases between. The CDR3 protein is CASSSDRLNTGELFF. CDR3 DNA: TGTGCCAGCAGCTCCGACAGGCTGAACACCGGGGAGCTGTTTTTT.

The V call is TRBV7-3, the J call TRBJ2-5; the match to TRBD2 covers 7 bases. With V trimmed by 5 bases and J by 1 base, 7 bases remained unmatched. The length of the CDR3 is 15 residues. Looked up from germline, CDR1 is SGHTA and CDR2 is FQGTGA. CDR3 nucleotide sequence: TGTGCCAGCAGCAGCGGGCTAGCGGCCCAAGAGACCCAGTACTTC. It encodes CASSSGLAAQETQYF.

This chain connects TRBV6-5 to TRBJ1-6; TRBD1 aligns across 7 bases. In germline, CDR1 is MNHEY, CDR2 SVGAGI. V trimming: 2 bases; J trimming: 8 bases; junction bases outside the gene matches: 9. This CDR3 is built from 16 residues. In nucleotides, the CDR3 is TGTGCCAGCAGTTACAGACCGACAGGGTTCTATTCACCCCTCCACTTT. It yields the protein CASSYRPTGFYSPLHF.

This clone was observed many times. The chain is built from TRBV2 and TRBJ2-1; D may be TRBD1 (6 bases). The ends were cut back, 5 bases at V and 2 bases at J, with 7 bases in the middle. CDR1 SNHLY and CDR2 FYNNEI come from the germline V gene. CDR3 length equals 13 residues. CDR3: CASSWDTYNEQFF. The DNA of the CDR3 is TGTGCCAGCAGTTGGGACACCTACAATGAGCAGTTCTTC.

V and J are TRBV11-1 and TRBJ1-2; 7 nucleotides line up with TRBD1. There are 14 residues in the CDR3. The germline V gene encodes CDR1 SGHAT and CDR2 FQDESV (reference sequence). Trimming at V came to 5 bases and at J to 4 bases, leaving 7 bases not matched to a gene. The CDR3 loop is CASSLPGTAYGYTF. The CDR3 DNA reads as TGTGCCAGCAGCCTTCCCGGGACAGCCTATGGCTACACCTTC.

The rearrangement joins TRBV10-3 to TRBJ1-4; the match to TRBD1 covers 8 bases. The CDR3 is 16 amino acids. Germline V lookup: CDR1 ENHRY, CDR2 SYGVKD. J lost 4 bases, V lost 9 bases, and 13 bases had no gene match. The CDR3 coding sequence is TGTGCCATTCCCCGTACACCGGGACAGGATAATGAAAAACTGTTTTTT. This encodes CAIPRTPGQDNEKLFF.

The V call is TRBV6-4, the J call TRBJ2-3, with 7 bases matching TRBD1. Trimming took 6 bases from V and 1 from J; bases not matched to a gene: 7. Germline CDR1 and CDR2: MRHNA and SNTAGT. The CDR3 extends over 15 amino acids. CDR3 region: CASSGTTGGTDTQYF. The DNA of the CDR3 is TGTGCCAGCAGCGGGACAACAGGGGGCACAGATACGCAGTATTTT.

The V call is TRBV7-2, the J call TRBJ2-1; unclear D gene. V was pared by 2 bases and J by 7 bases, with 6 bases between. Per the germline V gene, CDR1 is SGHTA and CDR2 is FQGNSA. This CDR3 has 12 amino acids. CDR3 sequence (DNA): TGTGCCAGCAGCTTAAGAGTGAATGAGCAGTTCTTC. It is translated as CASSLRVNEQFF.

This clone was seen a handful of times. The CDR3 reads CASSPNGQFHSPLHF. The CDR3 nucleotides are TGTGCCAGCAGTCCCAATGGGCAATTTCATTCACCCCTCCACTTT. This chain uses TRBV27 with TRBJ1-6; no clear D. Germline assignment: CDR1 MNHEY and CDR2 SMNVEV (reference sequence). The CDR3 consists of 15 residues. V dropped 5 bases and J dropped 8 bases, with 16 bases sitting between them.

CDR3 DNA: TGTGCCAGCAGCTCAGGGACTAGCGGGAGGGCTGGCACAGATACGCAGTATTTT. Protein product: CASSSGTSGRAGTDTQYF. The V and J genes are TRBV7-2 and TRBJ2-3; 16 nucleotides line up with TRBD2. This CDR3 has 18 amino acids. Germline CDR1 SGHTA, CDR2 FQGNSA. V shed 4 bases, J shed 1 base, and the junction held 5 bases outside the gene matches.

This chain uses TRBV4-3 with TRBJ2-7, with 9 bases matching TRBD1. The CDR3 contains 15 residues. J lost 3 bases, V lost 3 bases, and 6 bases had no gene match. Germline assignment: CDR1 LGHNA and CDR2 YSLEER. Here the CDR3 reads CASSQTGTGIYEQYF. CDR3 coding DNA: TGCGCCAGCAGCCAGACCGGGACAGGGATCTACGAGCAGTACTTC.